This T cell receptor (beta chain) was identified during a study of control samples from healthy donors and cancer patients. Germline CDR1 reads SGHTA; CDR2 reads FQGTGA. Trimming took 4 bases from V and 2 from J, leaving 7 bases between them. There are 13 residues in the CDR3. Libraries were prepared by immunoSEQ multiplex PCR; TCRdb keeps only in-frame clonotypes and omits some of them. The sample records approximately 180,000 clones, more than 90% being singletons. The sample comprised blood. The sequence derives from a woman aged 35 to 49 in good health. The rearrangement uses TRBV7-3 and TRBJ2-3, with no clear D. The CDR3 loop is CASSSLPTDTQYF. The CDR3, as DNA: TGTGCCAGCAGCTCCCTCCCCACAGATACGCAGTATTTT.